This T cell receptor beta chain stems from a study of T cell responses to AZD1222 COVID-19 vaccine. Study-wide points: Of spike-specific TCRs, nearly half reportedly target regions left unmutated in variants.

The CDR3 loop spans 14 amino acids. The table came from immunoSEQ multiplex PCR; TCRdb's copy has only in-frame clones and leaves some out. The table includes tens of thousands of clones, around 81% detected once. Comments on this clone: Antigen: not known.

Sequenced here: peripheral blood, sampled 28 days after the second AZD1222 dose. This chain joins TRBV21-1 and TRBJ1-1. TRBV21-1 constitutes a pseudogene. This TCR was sampled from an adult who received the AZD1222 COVID-19 vaccine. This chain's CDR3 is CASSKVRDNSEAFF. In nucleotides, the CDR3 is TGTGCCAGCAGCAAAGTGAGGGATAACTCTGAAGCTTTCTTT.